The sample holds a few counts of the clone carrying this T cell receptor (delta chain). One base away lies a much larger clone, so this may be a sequencing read error. TCRdb re-called the RT-PCR reads through CATT. In the table there are approximately 3,000 delta-chain clones, approximately 9.2% of which are singletons. Germline values: CDR1 TVYSNPD, CDR2 GDNSRS (reference sequence). CDR3 length: 16 amino acids. The data originate from a study of gamma-delta T cells after stem cell transplantation. The TCR sequence derives from a human donor. It is not recorded whose cells these are; they may come from a transplant donor. The chain links TRDV3 to TRDJ3; TRDD3 is a possible D gene (5 bases). Material for sequencing was gamma-delta T cells. DNA for the CDR3: TGTGCCTGTGACACCGTTGATACCCGGGACACCCGGCAGATGTTTTTC. Its protein product is CACDTVDTRDTRQMFF.